The entry below gives a single T cell receptor (beta chain) sequence along with its context. Seattle's enrolled individuals joined amid active infection and were then monitored longitudinally. This entry belongs to a study of blood T cell repertoires in COVID-19. Across the study: COVID-19 samples collected from the United States, Italy and Spain covered acute and convalescent phases. Sources were T cells, B-cell-depleted T cells, or PBMCs; the material itself was cDNA or gDNA.

Germline assignment: CDR1 SGHRS and CDR2 YFSETQ. The CDR3 sequence is 18 residues long. V dropped 0 bases and J dropped 0; count of bases not matched to a gene: 6. In the original processing: Nucleated cell number was recorded as an estimate derived from reference gene primer amplification. Measured with immunoSEQ multiplex PCR; TCRdb has only the in-frame clones, and not every one. V and J calls plus clone size are reproduced from that table; the DNA served to infer D and trimming. The top ten clones hold under 12% of a sample with some 200,000 clones, 80% to 90% of them seen once. This clonotype originated in a woman of 80 years or more with COVID-19, enrolled during active disease. The sample comprised peripheral blood. The V call is TRBV5-1, the J call TRBJ2-3; 11 nucleotides match TRBD2. CDR3 in amino acids: CASSLEGLAGGSTDTQYF. In DNA form, the CDR3 reads TGCGCCAGCAGCTTGGAGGGCCTAGCGGGGGGAAGCACAGATACGCAGTATTTT.